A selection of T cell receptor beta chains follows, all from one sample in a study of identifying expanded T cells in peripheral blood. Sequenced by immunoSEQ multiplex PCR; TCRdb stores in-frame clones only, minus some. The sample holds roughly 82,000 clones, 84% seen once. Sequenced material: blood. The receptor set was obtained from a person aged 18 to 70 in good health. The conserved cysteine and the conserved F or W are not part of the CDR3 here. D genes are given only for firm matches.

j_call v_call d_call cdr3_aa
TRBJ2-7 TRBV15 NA ATSRDQDSTFPYEQY
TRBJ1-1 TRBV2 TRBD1 ASSDSFGTADFEAF
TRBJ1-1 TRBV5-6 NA ASRFGQGNTEAF
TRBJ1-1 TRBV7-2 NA ASSFPGVLEAF
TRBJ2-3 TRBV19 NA ASSIPGDGTDTQY
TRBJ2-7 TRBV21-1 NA ASSKSGQSYEQY
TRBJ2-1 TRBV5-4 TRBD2 ASSLGFIAGGPVEQF
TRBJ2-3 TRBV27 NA ASSLDRSTDTQY
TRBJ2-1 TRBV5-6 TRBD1 ASSPGTGEREQF
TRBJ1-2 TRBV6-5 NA ASSYSEVYGYT
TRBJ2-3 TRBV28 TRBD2 ASRRLAGDADTQY
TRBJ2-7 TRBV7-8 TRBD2 ASSKTPGLAGGGYEQY
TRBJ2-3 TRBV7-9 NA ASSYGGQRTDTQY
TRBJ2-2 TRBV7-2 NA ASSPQGGGGSTGELF
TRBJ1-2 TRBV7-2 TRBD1 ASSFSGTGFSTYGYT
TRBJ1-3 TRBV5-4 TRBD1 ASSLDRVSSGNTIY
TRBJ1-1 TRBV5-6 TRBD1 ASSGDRGGTEVF
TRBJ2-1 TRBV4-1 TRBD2 ASSQAPKAGGRGNEQF
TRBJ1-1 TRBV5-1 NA ASSLEAVGNTEAF
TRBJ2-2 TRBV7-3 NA ASSLGGDTGELF
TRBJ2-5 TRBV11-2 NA ASSLRILAGETQY
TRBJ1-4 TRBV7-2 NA ASSLVEGIVEKLF
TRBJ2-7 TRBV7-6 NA ASSFSGTYEQY
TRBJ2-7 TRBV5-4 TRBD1 ASMPSRDRANEQY
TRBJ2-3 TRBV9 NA ASSGGPGRQINTDTQY
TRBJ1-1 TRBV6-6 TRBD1 ASRTGQANTEAF
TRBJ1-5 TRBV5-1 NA ASSLDPGSNQPQH
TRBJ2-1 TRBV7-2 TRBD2 ASSLAASGRVGEQF
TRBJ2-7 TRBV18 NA ASSPLIGTSGEQY
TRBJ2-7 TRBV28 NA ASSPQTYEQY
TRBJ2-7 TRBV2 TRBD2 ASSGTSSYEQY
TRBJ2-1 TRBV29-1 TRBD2 SVDLAGAEQF
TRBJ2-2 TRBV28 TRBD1 ASSSAGTENTGELF
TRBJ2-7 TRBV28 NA ASRSHPFRPEQY
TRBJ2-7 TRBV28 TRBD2 ASSPLREGPYEQY
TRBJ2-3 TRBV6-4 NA ASSDSGYLDTQY
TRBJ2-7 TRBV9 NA ASSATGASWVEQY
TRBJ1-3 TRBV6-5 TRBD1 ASKGQAENTIY
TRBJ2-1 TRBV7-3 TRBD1 ASSSGTGIGNEQF
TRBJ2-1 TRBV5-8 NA ASRYPARQF
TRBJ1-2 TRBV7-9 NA ASSLAVASDGYT
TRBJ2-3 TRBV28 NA ASSFVSTDTQY
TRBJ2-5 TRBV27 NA ASSLSGGEETQY